This is a list of T cell receptor beta chains from one sample in a study of T cells in narcolepsy. Libraries were prepared by immunoSEQ multiplex PCR; TCRdb keeps only in-frame clonotypes and omits some of them. This sample has about 35,000 clones, with roughly four fifths found just once. Sequencing used memory (CD45RA-) CD4+ T cells from blood. The receptors were gathered from a human donor in good health. Each CDR3 is given without its conserved first and last residue. Clone size is shown for a subset of rows, as once, few, many or a class of expanded clone.

abundance: few; j_gene: TRBJ1-3; v_gene: TRBV6-5; CDR3aa: ASSYSGQGGNTIY
abundance: NA; j_gene: TRBJ2-2; v_gene: TRBV6-1; CDR3aa: ASSLGVPRTGELF
abundance: NA; j_gene: TRBJ1-6; v_gene: TRBV5-6; CDR3aa: ASSTTMTGSSYNSPLH
abundance: once; j_gene: TRBJ2-2; v_gene: TRBV7-8; CDR3aa: ASSEYGTPNTGELF
abundance: NA; j_gene: TRBJ2-3; v_gene: TRBV9; CDR3aa: ASSVVVFSDTQY
abundance: NA; j_gene: TRBJ2-2; v_gene: TRBV5-1; CDR3aa: ASSLGGGTGELF
abundance: NA; j_gene: TRBJ1-5; v_gene: TRBV5-5; CDR3aa: ASSLDAPFGQPQH
abundance: NA; j_gene: TRBJ1-1; v_gene: TRBV7-2; CDR3aa: ASSRWDRGLQGTEAF
abundance: NA; j_gene: TRBJ2-7; v_gene: TRBV11-3; CDR3aa: ASSLVNEQY
abundance: NA; j_gene: TRBJ2-1; v_gene: TRBV7-2; CDR3aa: ASSPFLAGVNEQF
abundance: NA; j_gene: TRBJ1-4; v_gene: TRBV7-2; CDR3aa: ASSLAGTHNEKLF
abundance: NA; j_gene: TRBJ2-5; v_gene: TRBV7-9; CDR3aa: ASSLVTTIRVTQY
abundance: NA; j_gene: TRBJ1-1; v_gene: TRBV30; CDR3aa: AWSVSYGQGTAF
abundance: once; j_gene: TRBJ1-1; v_gene: TRBV7-2; CDR3aa: ASSVGRRISPTEAF
abundance: NA; j_gene: TRBJ2-3; v_gene: TRBV5-1; CDR3aa: ASTSMGGAGTALTDTQY
abundance: NA; j_gene: TRBJ1-1; v_gene: TRBV29-1; CDR3aa: SGLQGLDTEAF
abundance: once; j_gene: TRBJ2-3; v_gene: TRBV6-1; CDR3aa: ASSEGQGADTQY
abundance: NA; j_gene: TRBJ2-5; v_gene: TRBV30; CDR3aa: AWREQGKQETQY
abundance: NA; j_gene: TRBJ1-1; v_gene: TRBV7-3; CDR3aa: ASSLSGGSIAEAF
abundance: NA; j_gene: TRBJ1-4; v_gene: TRBV7-2; CDR3aa: ASSFAGDEKLF
abundance: NA; j_gene: TRBJ2-1; v_gene: TRBV5-6; CDR3aa: ASVGSGPYNEQF
abundance: NA; j_gene: TRBJ1-2; v_gene: TRBV5-1; CDR3aa: ASSLGQNYGYT
abundance: NA; j_gene: TRBJ2-7; v_gene: TRBV6-1; CDR3aa: ASRDSNSYEQY
abundance: once; j_gene: TRBJ1-2; v_gene: TRBV10-3; CDR3aa: AISLTGGSFGYT
abundance: few; j_gene: TRBJ2-2; v_gene: TRBV7-3; CDR3aa: ASSPSRGGVTGELF
abundance: NA; j_gene: TRBJ2-2; v_gene: TRBV2; CDR3aa: ASSSDRNTGELF
abundance: NA; j_gene: TRBJ1-6; v_gene: TRBV12-5; CDR3aa: ASGTGEMNSPLH
abundance: NA; j_gene: TRBJ1-1; v_gene: TRBV6-1; CDR3aa: ASPGQGTEAF